This T cell receptor beta chain was sequenced for a study of graft-versus-host responses after intestinal transplantation. Notes on this clone: Its specificity is not known.

The CDR3 runs 19 residues. From germline, CDR1 is KGHSH and CDR2 LQKENI. V dropped 3 bases and J dropped 0; count of bases not matched to a gene: 14. Assay used: immunoSEQ multiplex PCR; TCRdb lists only in-frame clones, some missing. Of under 95,000 clones listed, roughly 80% are singletons. Sample: unstimulated CD4+ T cells sorted from spleen or lymph node cells, taken before intestinal transplant. This rearrangement joins TRBV18 to TRBJ2-3, with 8 bases that match TRBD2. This clonotype was sampled from a human donor who received an intestinal transplant. CDR3 DNA sequence: TGTGCCAGCTCACCCCTGCAGGTTTCAGCGGGGGTAAGCACAGATACGCAGTATTTT. It yields the protein CASSPLQVSAGVSTDTQYF.